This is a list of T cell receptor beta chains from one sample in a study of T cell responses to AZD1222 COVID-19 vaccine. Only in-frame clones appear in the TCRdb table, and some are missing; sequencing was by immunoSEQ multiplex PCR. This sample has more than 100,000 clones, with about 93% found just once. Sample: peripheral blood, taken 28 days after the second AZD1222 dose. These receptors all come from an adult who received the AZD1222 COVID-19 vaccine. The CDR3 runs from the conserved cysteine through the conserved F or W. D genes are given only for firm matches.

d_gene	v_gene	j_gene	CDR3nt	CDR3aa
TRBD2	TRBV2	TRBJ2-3	TGTGCCAGCAGTGAAAGAGCGGGAGTGGTAGATACGCAGTATTTT	CASSERAGVVDTQYF
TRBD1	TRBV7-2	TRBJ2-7	TGTGCCAGCAGCTTAGTGCGGACAGGGGAGAGATACGAGCAGTACTTC	CASSLVRTGERYEQYF
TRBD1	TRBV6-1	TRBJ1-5	TGTGCCAGCAGTGACGCGCCCCAGGGGGGGGTGGGGCCCCAGCATTTT	CASSDAPQGGVGPQHF
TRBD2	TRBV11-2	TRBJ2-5	TGTGCCAGCAGCTTGGGACTAGCGGGACAGGAGACCCAGTACTTC	CASSLGLAGQETQYF
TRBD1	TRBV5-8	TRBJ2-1	TGTGCCAGCAGCTTGGAACAGGGGGCGTTCAATGAGCAGTTCTTC	CASSLEQGAFNEQFF
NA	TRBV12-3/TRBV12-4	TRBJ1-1	TGTGCCAGCATCCTTGGGGGGGAAAGTGAAGCTTTCTTT	CASILGGESEAFF
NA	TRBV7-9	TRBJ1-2	TGTGCCAGCAGCTCTAGCGGACGCTATGGCTACACCTTC	CASSSSGRYGYTF
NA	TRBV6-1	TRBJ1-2	TGTGCCAGCAGGGAAGACGGGGGTGGCTATGGCTACACCTTC	CASREDGGGYGYTF
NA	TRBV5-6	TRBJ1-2	TGTGCCAGCTCTGGGGGGTCCTTCTATGGCTACACCTTC	CASSGGSFYGYTF
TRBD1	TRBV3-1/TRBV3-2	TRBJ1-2	TGTGCCAGCAGCCATGAGCCGGGACAGGGGCACTATGGCTACACCTTC	CASSHEPGQGHYGYTF
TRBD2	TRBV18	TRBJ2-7	TGTGCCAGCTCGACCAGATCTAGCGGGAGCTACGAGCAGTACTTC	CASSTRSSGSYEQYF